This T cell receptor beta chain emerged from a study of T cell repertoires in cytomegalovirus infection. TCRdb re-analysed the reads in MiXCR, keeping a single row per CDR3 protein. The repertoire holds around 130,000 distinct CDR3 sequences, with 7% to 9.5% as singletons. This clonotype was detected many times. As yet, its antigen is unknown. Findings of the study overall: The study found HLA-C-restricted CMV-specific TCR beta clonotypes dominating the ex vivo response. Summed frequency of public TCR beta families distinguished CMV carriers with the relevant HLA.

The CDR3 runs 14 residues. The V gene's germline CDR1 is MNHEY and CDR2 SVGAGI. Trimming pared 1 base from V and 1 base from J, leaving 7 bases between. This chain links TRBV6-5 with TRBJ2-5; no firm D call. The sequence derives from a human donor in good health (CMV status not recorded). Some clones in this sample may be carry-over from other donors' samples. Sequencing was carried out using PBMCs. DNA for the CDR3: TGTGCCAGCAGTTACTATATTGGCCAAGAGACCCAGTACTTC. Protein: CASSYYIGQETQYF.